This is a list of T cell receptor beta chains from one sample in a study of tumor and adjacent non-tumor tissue in lung cancer. TCRdb passed the multiplex PCR reads through MiXCR, listing each CDR3 protein once. The sample includes under 75,000 distinct CDR3 sequences, around two thirds of them seen just once. The sequenced sample consisted of distant non-tumor lung tissue. The receptor source for this set is a woman in her forties or fifties with non-small cell lung cancer. Both conserved end residues are part of each CDR3. Each record gives: D gene, clone size, J gene, V gene, CDR3 DNA, CDR3 protein. The D gene is left open where the match is weak. Size values are once, few and many counts, or a class for expanded clones, and some rows have none.

>TRBD1|NA|TRBJ2-5|TRBV11-2
TGTGCCAGCAGCTTAGTGCGACAGGGGGGAGAGACCCAGTACTTC
CASSLVRQGGETQYF
>NA|NA|TRBJ2-7|TRBV11-1
TGTTCCAGCAGCCATAGGGCATCCTACGAGCAGTCCTTC
CSSSHRASYEQSF
>NA|NA|TRBJ2-1|TRBV2
TGTGCCAGCATAGCGACAAAGCCAAATGAGCAGTTCTTC
CASIATKPNEQFF
>NA|NA|TRBJ2-2|TRBV5-5
TGTGCCGGCAGCTTGTCCCGAGGGGTCGCCGGGGAGCTGTTTTTT
CAGSLSRGVAGELFF
>TRBD1|many|TRBJ2-5|TRBV4-1
TGCGCCAGCAGCCAAGATTGGGACAGGGGAGAGACCCAGTACTTC
CASSQDWDRGETQYF
>NA|few|TRBJ2-3|TRBV2
TGTGCCAGCAGTGGGGCAGGACAGACGCAGTATTTT
CASSGAGQTQYF
>TRBD2|many|TRBJ2-4|TRBV20-1
TGCAGTGCTTCATCCTCGTCTAGCGGGATCGGGCCTCAGTACTTC
CSASSSSSGIGPQYF
>TRBD2|NA|TRBJ2-7|TRBV20-1
TGCAGTGCTATAGGAGCGGGAGGAGGGCAGTACTTC
CSAIGAGGGQYF
>NA|NA|TRBJ1-1|TRBV4-1
TGCGCCAACAGTCAAGATCTCTACAGGGTCGGCACTGAAGTTTCCTTT
CANSQDLYRVGTEVSF
>NA|NA|TRBJ2-5|TRBV28
TGTGCCAGCAGTGCCCTACAGGTGTTATGGGAGACCCAGTACTTC
CASSALQVLWETQYF
>NA|many|TRBJ2-1|TRBV20-1
TGCAGTGCTAGAAGTCCGGGACTCCAATTTGGCAATGAGCAGTTCTTC
CSARSPGLQFGNEQFF
>NA|large|TRBJ1-3|TRBV29-1
TGCAGCGTCTGGACTGACTCTGGAAACACCATATATTTT
CSVWTDSGNTIYF
>TRBD2|NA|TRBJ2-7|TRBV6-5
TGTGCCAGCAGTTCCGCTATCGGGACTAGCGGGAGTCGTTTACAGTACTTC
CASSSAIGTSGSRLQYF
>NA|NA|TRBJ2-7|TRBV4-3
TGCACCAGCAGCCAAGAGGGGGTAAACGAGCAGTACTTC
CTSSQEGVNEQYF
>NA|NA|TRBJ2-1|TRBV11-2
TGTGCCAGCAGCTTATTGCTAGTGGGGAGTGAGCAGTTCTTC
CASSLLLVGSEQFF
>TRBD1|NA|TRBJ2-5|TRBV20-1
TGCAATGCTAGACAGGGGGCGATGGAGCCCCAGTACTTC
CNARQGAMEPQYF
>NA|once|TRBJ1-1|TRBV29-1
TGCAACGTGACCGGGATGCTGAACACTGAAGCTTTCTTT
CNVTGMLNTEAFF